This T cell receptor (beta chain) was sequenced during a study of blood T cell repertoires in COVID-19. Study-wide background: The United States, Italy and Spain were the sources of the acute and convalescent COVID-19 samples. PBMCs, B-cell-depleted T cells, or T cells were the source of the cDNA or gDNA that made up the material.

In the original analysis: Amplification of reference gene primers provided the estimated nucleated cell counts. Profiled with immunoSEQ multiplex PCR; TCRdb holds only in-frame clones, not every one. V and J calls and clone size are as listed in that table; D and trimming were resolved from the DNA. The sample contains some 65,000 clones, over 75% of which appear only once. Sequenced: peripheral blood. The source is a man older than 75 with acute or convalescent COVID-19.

The CDR3 DNA follows: TGTGCCAGCAGGACAGGGGCGGATCAGCCCCAGCATTTT. This sequence encodes CASRTGADQPQHF. The chain couples TRBV6-5 to TRBJ1-5, with TRBD1 matching 8 bases. The J segment lost 5 bases and the V segment lost 6 bases, leaving 3 bases of the junction unmatched. The CDR3 runs 13 residues. Germline V gene sequence: CDR1 MNHEY, CDR2 SVGAGI.